This T cell receptor (beta chain) was sequenced in a study of shared clonotypes between healthy human individuals. Data came from immunoSEQ multiplex PCR; TCRdb stores just in-frame clones and leaves some out. The sample yields 450,000 to 500,000 clones, around 80% seen once. The V gene lost 2 bases and the J gene lost 2 bases, with 13 bases spanning the gap. The CDR3 sequence is 16 residues long. CDR1 is MNHNY, CDR2 SVGAGI, per germline (reference sequence). Sample: PBMCs. The clonotype was recovered from a woman in her forties in good health. Some clones in this sample may be carry-over from other donors' samples. The chain couples TRBV6-6 to TRBJ1-5; D is unclear. The DNA of the CDR3 is TGTGCCAGCAGTTACGCCCAAGGAATCGGCAATCAGCCCCAGCATTTT. The encoded protein is CASSYAQGIGNQPQHF.